Listed here are 21 T cell receptor beta chains from one sample, sequenced in a study of blood T cell repertoires in COVID-19. The method was immunoSEQ multiplex PCR; TCRdb's version includes in-frame clones alone and lacks a portion of them. The sample holds about 130,000 clones; about 86% are singletons and the top ten take under 2.5%. Sequencing was carried out using PBMCs or T cells enriched from blood (not recorded which). The receptors derive from a woman in her fifties or sixties who had recovered from COVID-19.

This sequence joins TRBV6-2 or TRBV6-3 and TRBJ1-6; unclear D gene. CDR3 size: 17 residues. The germline V and J ends were trimmed by 6 bases and 1 base, with 16 bases remaining between them. Germline V lookup: CDR1 MNHEY, CDR2 SVGEGT. The DNA of the CDR3 is TGTGCCAGCAGCCCTGAGGCAGCCCGGTCCTATAATTCACCCCTCCACTTT. Amino acid sequence: CASSPEAARSYNSPLHF.

This clone was detected once. The V gene is TRBV5-1, the J gene TRBJ1-1; weak D call: TRBD1 (6 bases). Per the germline V gene, CDR1 is SGHRS and CDR2 is YFSETQ. The CDR3 is made up of 16 amino acids. Trimming took off 0 bases at V and 3 bases at J, with 15 bases between the two ends. The CDR3 coding sequence is TGCGCCAGCAGCTTGGGGCAGGGGTATATTGACACTGAAGCTTTCTTT. As protein: CASSLGQGYIDTEAFF. Full variable domain (remainder filled in from reference TRBV5-1 and TRBJ1-1): KAGVTQTPRYLIKTRGQQVTLSCSPISGHRSVSWYQQTPGQGLQFLFEYFSETQRNKGNFPGRFSGRQFSNSRSEMNVSTLELGDSALYLCASSLGQGYIDTEAFFGQGTRLTVV.

This clone was detected once. The chain links TRBV19 to TRBJ1-4, with 7 nucleotides matching TRBD1. V trimming: 4 bases; J trimming: 14 bases; junction bases outside the gene matches: 13. The CDR3 loop spans 14 amino acids. CDR1 and CDR2 (germline): LNHDA, SQIVND (reference sequence). The DNA for the CDR3 is TGTGCCAGTAGTACGACCGACAGGGCGGTGGGTCTGTTTTTT. The encoded protein is CASSTTDRAVGLFF.

This clone was observed a handful of times. In nucleotides, the CDR3 is TGTGCCAGCAGTCACCCCGGTTCACCCCTCCACTTT. Translating gives CASSHPGSPLHF. The V call is TRBV12-3 or TRBV12-4, the J call TRBJ1-6; D call uncertain. The V end lost 5 bases, the J end lost 9 bases, and 8 bases lay between the germline ends. The CDR3 extends over 12 amino acids.

The chain links TRBV7-6 to TRBJ2-1; tentative D call: TRBD1 (6 bases). The ends were cut back, 3 bases at V and 3 bases at J, with 15 bases in the middle. The CDR3 length is 16 residues. Germline V gives CDR1 SGHVS, CDR2 FNYEAQ. The CDR3 coding sequence is TGTGCCAGCAGCTTGGGCAACAGGGCATACTACAATGAGCAGTTCTTC. Translating gives CASSLGNRAYYNEQFF.

In this sample, this clone turned up once. The chain combines TRBV11-2 with TRBJ2-1; D might be TRBD2 (6 bases). The CDR3 spans 11 residues. The V end was cut by 4 bases, the J end by 12 bases, with 10 bases between. Germline CDR1 is SGHAT and CDR2 is FQNNGV. In nucleotides, the CDR3 is TGTGCCAGCAGCTCCGGGAGAGGGCAGTTCTTC. This codes for CASSSGRGQFF.

The rearrangement links TRBV9 to TRBJ1-3, with a tentative D call TRBD1 (5 bases). Germline-derived CDR1 and CDR2 are SGDLS and YYNGEE. This CDR3 spans 16 amino acids. V was trimmed by 3 bases and J by 0 bases, leaving 13 bases between them. As DNA, the CDR3 is TGTGCCAGCAGCGGTTTTGGGGACTACTCTGGAAACACCATATATTTT. This sequence encodes CASSGFGDYSGNTIYF.

The J gene is TRBJ2-1, the V gene TRBV3-1 (or the pseudogene TRBV3-2); the D gene is possibly TRBD2 (5 bases). Trimming stripped 5 bases from V and 0 bases from J, with 11 bases between. This CDR3 is built from 15 residues. Looked up from germline, CDR1 is LGHDT and CDR2 is YNNKEL (reference sequence). Here the CDR3 reads CASSKLESSYNEQFF. The CDR3 DNA reads TGTGCCAGCAGCAAACTAGAAAGCTCCTACAATGAGCAGTTCTTC.

This clone was recorded once. The chain recombines TRBV19 with TRBJ2-3; TRBD2 agrees at 11 bases. The CDR3 runs to 16 residues. The V gene end was trimmed by 0 bases and the J gene end by 10 bases; junction bases not matched to a gene: 9. Germline CDR1 reads LNHDA; CDR2 reads SQIVND (reference sequence). The CDR3: CASSIDNSGGARAQYF. CDR3 sequence (DNA): TGTGCCAGTAGTATAGATAATAGCGGGGGGGCCCGGGCGCAGTATTTT. The full variable domain, completed using reference TRBV19 and TRBJ2-3, is DGGITQSPKYLFRKEGQNVTLSCEQNLNHDAMYWYRQDPGQGLRLIYYSQIVNDFQKGDIAEGYSVSREKKESFPLTVTSAQKNPTAFYLCASSIDNSGGARAQYFGPGTRLTVL.

The chain combines TRBV5-5 with TRBJ2-3; 8 bases match TRBD1. Germline V gene sequence: CDR1 SGHKS, CDR2 YYEKEE (reference sequence). The CDR3 is 15 amino acids. After removal of 4 bases from V and 3 bases from J, the junction contained 7 bases not matched to a gene. In DNA form, the CDR3 reads TGTGCCAGCAGCGATGGACAGGGAAGGACAGATACGCAGTATTTT. Amino acids: CASSDGQGRTDTQYF.

The chain joins TRBV19 to TRBJ2-7, with 8 bases that match TRBD1. V was clipped by 3 bases and J by 3 bases; unmatched bases: 4. CDR3 length: 14 amino acids. Germline values: CDR1 LNHDA, CDR2 SQIVND (reference sequence). CDR3 region: CASSIGTGVYEQYF. As DNA, the CDR3 is TGTGCCAGTAGTATCGGGACAGGCGTCTACGAGCAGTACTTC.

CDR3 amino acids: CASSDRTGSWSPLHF. The DNA of the CDR3 is TGTGCCAGCAGTGATAGGACAGGTAGTTGGTCACCCCTCCACTTT. The chain is built from TRBV6-1 and TRBJ1-6, with 7 bases aligning to TRBD1. Germline trimming cut 3 bases from V and 10 bases from J; bases unmatched to any gene: 9. The germline V gene encodes CDR1 MNHNS and CDR2 SASEGT. The CDR3 sequence is 15 residues long.

The chain is built from TRBV10-2 and TRBJ2-5; 9 bases are a match to TRBD1. The CDR3 extends over 17 amino acids. Trimming took 1 base from V and 3 from J; bases not matched to a gene: 9. CDR1 is WSHSY, CDR2 SAAADI, per germline. In nucleotides, the CDR3 is TGCGCCAGCAGTGAGTGGAAAGGGGGACAGGGTGAAGAGACCCAGTACTTC. Translating it yields CASSEWKGGQGEETQYF.

This clone is a singleton in its sample. The chain joins TRBV4-1 to TRBJ1-5; the D is unclear. Per the germline V gene, CDR1 is MGHRA and CDR2 is YSYEKL. CDR3 length equals 14 residues. Deletions cut 4 bases from V and 0 bases from J, with 7 bases between. CDR3: CASSLEHSNQPQHF. In DNA form, the CDR3 reads TGCGCCAGCAGCCTCGAGCATAGCAATCAGCCCCAGCATTTT.

This clone was detected a few times. Different DNA sequences within this sample yield the same CDR3. The CDR3 spells CASSIWTGDQPQHF. In DNA form, the CDR3 reads TGTGCCAGTAGTATTTGGACAGGGGATCAGCCCCAGCATTTT. The chain uses TRBV19 and TRBJ1-5; 9 bases line up with TRBD1. This CDR3 has 14 residues. The germline V gene encodes CDR1 LNHDA and CDR2 SQIVND (reference sequence). The J segment lost 5 bases and the V segment lost 3 bases, leaving 2 bases of the junction unmatched.

The chain recombines TRBV9 with TRBJ2-3, with 9 bases fitting TRBD2. V was pared by 0 bases and J by 6 bases, with 5 bases of the junction left unmatched. The CDR3 length is 15 residues. CDR1 is SGDLS, CDR2 YYNGEE, per germline. The CDR3, as DNA: TGTGCCAGCAGCGTAGCTAGCGGGGTTCGGGATACGCAGTATTTT. Residues: CASSVASGVRDTQYF.

There are a few counts of this clone. The chain is built from TRBV5-1 and TRBJ1-1, with a tentative D call TRBD1 (6 bases). Germline lookup yields CDR1 SGHRS and CDR2 YFSETQ. The CDR3 has 14 residues. Deletions cut 0 bases from V and 5 bases from J, with 11 bases between. The CDR3 region has the DNA TGCGCCAGCAGCTTGGACAGGGAGGGGACTGAAGCTTTCTTT. It translates to CASSLDREGTEAFF. Combining the CDR3 with reference TRBV5-1 and TRBJ1-1 gives the whole variable domain KAGVTQTPRYLIKTRGQQVTLSCSPISGHRSVSWYQQTPGQGLQFLFEYFSETQRNKGNFPGRFSGRQFSNSRSEMNVSTLELGDSALYLCASSLDREGTEAFFGQGTRLTVV.

This chain joins TRBV15 and TRBJ1-4; D gene ambiguous. The ends were cut back, 8 bases at V and 8 bases at J, with 15 bases in the middle. CDR1 is LNHNV, CDR2 YYDKDF, per germline (reference sequence). This CDR3 region has 13 residues. CDR3 amino acids: CATVRASGEKLFF. CDR3 nucleotide sequence: TGTGCCACCGTGAGAGCGAGCGGGGAAAAACTGTTTTTT.

CDR3 in amino acids: CASRPLAGAPYEQFF. The CDR3 DNA reads TGTGCCAGCAGACCGCTAGCGGGGGCCCCCTATGAGCAGTTCTTC. This rearrangement joins TRBV7-9 to TRBJ2-1, with 10 bases matching TRBD2. The CDR3 consists of 15 residues. Germline trimming cut 6 bases from V and 8 bases from J; bases unmatched to any gene: 10. The germline gives CDR1 SEHNR, CDR2 FQNEAQ (reference sequence).

This clone was counted a few times. J is TRBJ1-2 and V is TRBV5-3, with TRBD1 as a possible D gene (6 bases). TRBV5-3 is an ORF for which the function is uncertain. Deletions cut 0 bases from V and 6 bases from J, with 15 bases between. The CDR3 is made up of 15 amino acids. CDR3 nucleotide sequence: TGTGCCAGAAGCTTGGATTCCAGGGGAACGGATGGCTACACCTTC. Translation: CARSLDSRGTDGYTF.

The genes are TRBV10-1 and TRBJ1-1, with D possibly being TRBD1 (5 bases). CDR1 WNHNN and CDR2 SYGVQD come from the germline V gene (reference sequence). V was clipped by 3 bases and J by 0 bases, with 8 bases between them. The CDR3 has 14 amino acids. The CDR3 sequence: CASSERGVNTEAFF. The CDR3 bases are TGCGCCAGCAGTGAACGGGGGGTGAACACTGAAGCTTTCTTT.